The rows below give T cell receptor beta chains drawn from one sample of a study of neurological immune-mediated disorders. MiXCR, run by TCRdb on the 5' RACE reads, gives a single entry per CDR3 protein. The top ten clones hold 1.1% of a sample with approximately 82,000 distinct CDR3 sequences, 2% to 3% of them seen once. The specimen was PBMCs. The receptors were gathered from a young woman with multiple sclerosis. Both conserved end residues are part of each CDR3.

>TRBJ2-1|10|TRBV12-3/TRBV12-4
CASSVNEQFF
>TRBJ2-7|12|TRBV12-3/TRBV12-4
CASSYDRAEQYF
>TRBJ2-7|12|TRBV7-9
CASSAPAYEQYF
>TRBJ1-1|14|TRBV10-3
CAIRSEPTDTEAFF
>TRBJ1-2|13|TRBV7-2
CASSLARGNGYTF
>TRBJ1-2|15|TRBV4-3
CASSQGGEGTYGYTF
>TRBJ1-1|12|TRBV18
CASSQGRTEAFF
>TRBJ2-1|14|TRBV12-3/TRBV12-4
CASSLDLGRDEQFF
>TRBJ2-4|17|TRBV18
CASSPPGLAGGTDIQYF
>TRBJ2-1|13|TRBV12-3/TRBV12-4
CASSWGGGNEQFF
>TRBJ2-5|14|TRBV5-6
CASSLATGRETQYF
>TRBJ1-1|13|TRBV12-3/TRBV12-4
CASSPRQNTEAFF
>TRBJ2-7|16|TRBV14
CASSPRRQGRGSEQYF
>TRBJ2-2|14|TRBV6-5
CASSYDRGAGELFF
>TRBJ1-2|15|TRBV28
CASSLGQGLHYGYTF
>TRBJ1-4|12|TRBV20-1
CSARFTGDKLFF
>TRBJ2-3|14|TRBV20-1
CSAFNRGKTDTQYF
>TRBJ2-1|11|TRBV12-3/TRBV12-4
CASSHTNEQFF
>TRBJ1-2|12|TRBV25-1
CASTGENYGYTF
>TRBJ1-1|14|TRBV5-1
CASSLANGDTEAFF
>TRBJ1-3|13|TRBV5-1
CASSEDFGNTIYF
>TRBJ2-3|16|TRBV7-2
CASSSLTGLSTDTQYF
>TRBJ2-7|14|TRBV5-1
CASSLKTSGYEQYF
>TRBJ2-6|17|TRBV4-3
CASSQDLPNSGANVLTF
>TRBJ2-4|17|TRBV9
CASSEQQGPLAKNIQYF
>TRBJ2-7|14|TRBV5-1
CASSRDFTSYEQYF
>TRBJ2-7|13|TRBV29-1
CSVEVRKSYEQYF
>TRBJ1-4|13|TRBV20-1
CSAPNSWGEKLFF
>TRBJ2-4|17|TRBV28
CASRPHSGGLAKNIQYF
>TRBJ2-3|16|TRBV20-1
CSARDLGGRSTDTQYF
>TRBJ2-1|18|TRBV7-2
CASSLSGLAGVGYNEQFF
>TRBJ2-1|15|TRBV12-3/TRBV12-4
CASSLLRTGSNEQFF
>TRBJ2-2|14|TRBV6-2/TRBV6-3
CASSGTSRSGELFF
>TRBJ1-1|13|TRBV7-9
CASSPQGNTEAFF
>TRBJ1-1|14|TRBV7-2
CASSMGQQNTEAFF
>TRBJ2-6|18|TRBV11-2
CASSSIRRQTSGANVLTF
>TRBJ1-2|12|TRBV29-1
CSATDNHYGYTF
>TRBJ2-1|15|TRBV20-1
CSARDLAGVGNEQFF
>TRBJ2-7|14|TRBV18
CASSPMQRAYEQYF
>TRBJ2-3|14|TRBV20-1
CSAKKGFGADTQYF
>TRBJ1-5|15|TRBV5-1
CASSTGTEGNQPQHF
>TRBJ2-7|12|TRBV3-1
CASSRTGDRQYF
>TRBJ2-7|14|TRBV4-3
CASSQASESYEQYF